These 26 T cell receptor beta chains share one sample of origin, sequenced in a study of T cells in localized non-small cell lung cancer. This table comes from immunoSEQ multiplex PCR, and its TCRdb copy is limited to in-frame clones, with some not included. The sample consists of roughly 14,000 clones, approximately 84% of them appearing once. The sample in question was peripheral blood, obtained before any cancer treatment. The receptors here all came from a female donor older than 55 with stage I squamous cell lung carcinoma.

The chain employs TRBV9 and TRBJ1-6, with D perhaps TRBD1 (6 bases). Germline CDR1 SGDLS, CDR2 YYNGEE. Trimming took 5 bases from V and 8 from J, leaving 8 bases between them. The CDR3 contains 12 residues. In DNA, the CDR3 is TGTGCCAGCAGTGGGACACATTCACCCCTCCACTTT. It yields the protein CASSGTHSPLHF.

DNA for the CDR3: TGTGCCAGCAGTCAGACACCCCAAGAGACCCAGTACTTC. Encoded protein: CASSQTPQETQYF. This chain connects TRBV27 to TRBJ2-5, with D unclear. V was trimmed by 5 bases and J by 1 base, leaving 8 bases between them. The CDR3 is 13 amino acids. From germline, CDR1 is MNHEY and CDR2 SMNVEV (reference sequence).

The chain combines TRBV9 with TRBJ1-1; D uncertain. In germline, CDR1 is SGDLS, CDR2 YYNGEE. Deletions cut 0 bases from V and 2 bases from J, with 8 bases between. The CDR3 consists of 14 residues. The CDR3 nucleotides read TGTGCCAGCAGCGTAGGAGGGTACAACACTGAAGCTTTCTTT. Residues: CASSVGGYNTEAFF.

By share of the sample, this clone is medium-sized. This sample also contains other DNA sequences that code for the same CDR3. The rearrangement links TRBV9 to TRBJ1-4; a possible D gene is TRBD1 (6 bases). CDR1 is SGDLS and CDR2 is YYNGEE in the germline V gene. The CDR3 consists of 15 residues. Trimming took off 3 bases at V and 5 bases at J, with 14 bases between the two ends. The CDR3, as DNA: TGTGCCAGCAGCGCCACCGGGACAAACAATGAAAAACTGTTTTTT. Encoded protein: CASSATGTNNEKLFF.

This clone showed up just once. This sequence joins TRBV6-5 and TRBJ1-2, with 9 bases fitting TRBD1. Germline CDR1 is MNHEY and CDR2 is SVGAGI. The ends lost 0 bases at V and 8 bases at J; junction bases unmatched: 1. The CDR3 is made up of 13 amino acids. The CDR3 coding sequence is TGTGCCAGCAGTTACTCTACAGGGGGCGGCTACACCTTC. Protein: CASSYSTGGGYTF.

This chain joins TRBV4-3 and TRBJ2-7; TRBD2 agrees at 7 bases. V was clipped by 0 bases and J by 0 bases; unmatched bases: 8. In germline, CDR1 is LGHNA, CDR2 YSLEER. This CDR3 is 17 amino acids long. The CDR3 region is CASSQDWGGKSSYEQYF. CDR3 bases: TGCGCCAGCAGCCAAGATTGGGGGGGGAAGAGCTCCTACGAGCAGTACTTC.

In this sample, this clone turned up once. The chain recombines TRBV7-3 with TRBJ2-2, with a tentative D call TRBD1 (5 bases). The V gene's germline CDR1 is SGHTA and CDR2 FQGTGA. V lost 2 bases and J lost 3, with 10 bases in between. This CDR3 contains 15 residues. In DNA, the CDR3 is TGTGCCAGCAGCTTAGACAGTAGATACACCGGGGAGCTGTTTTTT. Translated: CASSLDSRYTGELFF.

J is TRBJ2-1 and V is TRBV7-2; D gene uncertain. Trimming stripped 5 bases from V and 6 bases from J, with 11 bases between. This CDR3 comprises 13 residues. The germline V gene encodes CDR1 SGHTA and CDR2 FQGNSA. Written as DNA, the CDR3 is TGTGCCAGCAGCCCCCGGAACACCAATGAGCAGTTCTTC. Its protein is CASSPRNTNEQFF.

This clone was picked up one time. The rearrangement joins TRBV10-3 to TRBJ1-2; 11 nucleotides match TRBD1. The CDR3 covers 16 residues. Germline CDR1 reads ENHRY; CDR2 reads SYGVKD. V was clipped by 2 bases and J by 7 bases; unmatched bases: 9. The CDR3 sequence is CAISEDGQGAISGYTF. CDR3 nucleotides: TGTGCCATCAGTGAGGACGGACAGGGGGCTATTTCTGGCTACACCTTC.

The chain uses TRBV6-5 and TRBJ1-1; no clear D gene. The ends were cut back, 4 bases at V and 5 bases at J, with 5 bases in the middle. The CDR3 extends over 11 amino acids. Germline CDR1 and CDR2: MNHEY and SVGAGI. The CDR3 coding sequence is TGTGCCAGCAGTTGGGAGACTGAAGCTTTCTTT. Encoded protein: CASSWETEAFF.

The V gene is TRBV5-6, the J gene TRBJ2-1, with 9 bases fitting TRBD1. Germline CDR1 is SGHDT and CDR2 is YYEEEE. The CDR3 sequence is 16 residues long. The junction had 4 bases not matched to a gene; V was cut back by 3 bases and J by 0 bases. Here the CDR3 DNA reads TGTGCCAGCAGCTCCATACAGGGGGCCTCCTACAATGAGCAGTTCTTC. Its protein product is CASSSIQGASYNEQFF.

This chain joins TRBV19 and TRBJ2-3, with 9 nucleotides matching TRBD2. The CDR3 covers 15 residues. Germline values: CDR1 LNHDA, CDR2 SQIVND (reference sequence). V lost 3 bases and J lost 2; bases outside the gene matches: 3. CDR3 sequence (DNA): TGTGCCAGTAGTATGGCTAGCGGGGTCACAGATACGCAGTATTTT. It codes for CASSMASGVTDTQYF.

The rearrangement links TRBV7-9 to TRBJ2-7; no firm D call. This CDR3 contains 12 residues. Looked up from germline, CDR1 is SEHNR and CDR2 is FQNEAQ (reference sequence). V was shortened by 5 bases and J by 2 bases, with 7 bases between the two germline ends. The CDR3 nucleotides read TGTGCCAGCAGCCCAGACACCTACGAGCAGTACTTC. This translates into CASSPDTYEQYF. The full variable domain, completed using reference TRBV7-9 and TRBJ2-7, is DTGVSQNPRHKITKRGQNVTFRCDPISEHNRLYWYRQTLGQGPEFLTYFQNEAQLEKSRLLSDRFSAERPKGSFSTLEIQRTEQGDSAMYLCASSPDTYEQYFGPGTRLTVT.

The CDR3 reads CASSRGQGAEAFF. The CDR3, as DNA: TGTGCCAGCAGCCGCGGACAGGGAGCTGAAGCTTTCTTT. V is TRBV7-2 and J is TRBJ1-1; 8 bases are a match to TRBD1. This CDR3 has 13 residues. CDR1 and CDR2 (germline): SGHTA, FQGNSA. V lost 5 bases to trimming and J lost 6 bases; unmatched junction nucleotides: 5.

The chain recombines TRBV11-1 with TRBJ2-7; TRBD1 is a possible D gene (6 bases). V gave up 5 bases and J gave up 0 bases, with 14 bases separating them. CDR3 size: 15 residues. CDR1 SGHAT and CDR2 FQDESV come from the germline V gene (reference sequence). This chain's CDR3 is CASSPTGTLSYEQYF. CDR3 nucleotides: TGTGCCAGCAGCCCAACAGGGACCCTCTCCTACGAGCAGTACTTC.

V and J are TRBV2 and TRBJ1-1; TRBD1 might be the D (6 bases). V was clipped by 3 bases and J by 2 bases, with 13 bases between them. CDR1 is SNHLY and CDR2 is FYNNEI in the germline V gene. This CDR3 has 15 residues. The chain's CDR3 is CASSELGGANTEAFF. CDR3 nucleotides: TGTGCCAGCAGTGAGTTGGGGGGGGCAAACACTGAAGCTTTCTTT.

The chain is built from TRBV10-3 and TRBJ2-6; unclear D gene. The length of the CDR3 is 15 residues. Trimming pared 3 bases from V and 3 bases from J, leaving 9 bases between. In germline, CDR1 is ENHRY, CDR2 SYGVKD. CDR3 DNA sequence: TGTGCCATCAGTGATGGAAGTTTTGGGGCCAACGTCCTGACTTTC. Protein: CAISDGSFGANVLTF.

This chain's CDR3 is CASFGRRNAGELFF. As DNA, the CDR3 is TGTGCCAGCTTCGGACGGAGAAATGCCGGGGAGCTGTTTTTT. The J gene is TRBJ2-2, the V gene TRBV7-9; no clear D. CDR1 and CDR2 from the germline V gene are SEHNR and FQNEAQ (reference sequence). V was trimmed by 8 bases and J by 6 bases, leaving 16 bases between them. The CDR3 length is 14 residues.

The chain has TRBV20-1 and TRBJ1-2; D unclear. The germline V gene has CDR1 DFQATT and CDR2 SNEGSKA (reference sequence). The CDR3 spans 11 residues. With 0 bases removed from V and 10 bases from J, the gap between germline ends came to 9 bases. CDR3 nucleotides: TGCAGTGCTAGAGACGATAGGTCCTACACCTTC. Amino acids: CSARDDRSYTF.

In this sample, this clone turned up once. V usage is TRBV6-5 and J usage is TRBJ1-1; D unresolved. Trimming took 1 base from V and 11 from J, leaving 14 bases between them. Germline V gives CDR1 MNHEY, CDR2 SVGAGI. The CDR3 length is 13 residues. CDR3 bases: TGTGCCAGCAGTTACTTCACCAAAGCCGGGGCTTTCTTT. Its translation is CASSYFTKAGAFF.

This clone was seen only a few times. The V call is TRBV4-1, the J call TRBJ1-2, with D hard to call. This CDR3 comprises 13 residues. V lost 0 bases to trimming and J lost 13 bases, with 15 bases between them. CDR1 is MGHRA, CDR2 YSYEKL, per germline. CDR3 in amino acids: CASSQDWASPCTF. The DNA for the CDR3 is TGCGCCAGCAGCCAAGATTGGGCCAGCCCTTGCACCTTC.

As for this clone: At the DNA level, this CDR3 is encoded by other sequences in the same sample as well. The V and J genes are TRBV13 and TRBJ1-2; perhaps TRBD1 as D (6 bases). Trimming removed 3 bases from V and 0 bases from J, with 11 bases in between. CDR1 is PRHDT and CDR2 is FYEKMQ in the germline V gene (reference sequence). This CDR3 has 15 residues. CDR3 in DNA: TGTGCCAGCAGCTTGGACGGACAGACTAACTATGGCTACACCTTC. It yields the protein CASSLDGQTNYGYTF.

This chain connects TRBV28 to TRBJ2-5, with unresolved D. The germline gives CDR1 MDHEN, CDR2 SYDVKM. Trimming stripped 3 bases from V and 3 bases from J, with 11 bases between. The CDR3 totals 14 residues. CDR3 DNA: TGTGCCAGCAGTTTTTTGGCCAGAGAAGAGACCCAGTACTTC. Its protein product is CASSFLAREETQYF.

The chain employs TRBV9 and TRBJ2-7, with D maybe TRBD1 (6 bases). From germline, CDR1 is SGDLS and CDR2 YYNGEE. The length of the CDR3 is 15 residues. V lost 0 bases and J 3 bases, leaving 13 bases between the germline ends. CDR3 nucleotide sequence: TGTGCCAGCAGCGTAGCGGCAGGGGCGCTCTACGAGCAGTACTTC. Translation: CASSVAAGALYEQYF.

The V call is TRBV4-3, the J call TRBJ1-1; D not resolved. Between the trimmed V and J ends, which lost 0 bases and 0 bases, there was a span of 20 bases. The CDR3 is 19 residues long. Germline loops: CDR1 LGHNA, CDR2 YSLEER. The CDR3 is CASSQESGLYFYMNTEAFF. The DNA for the CDR3 is TGCGCCAGCAGCCAAGAATCCGGCCTGTACTTCTACATGAACACTGAAGCTTTCTTT.

V gene TRBV11-2 combines with J gene TRBJ1-1, with a tentative D call TRBD1 (5 bases). The V gene lost 6 bases and the J gene lost 7 bases, with 18 bases spanning the gap. Germline assignment: CDR1 SGHAT and CDR2 FQNNGV. This CDR3 region has 14 residues. The CDR3 bases are TGTGCCAGCAGACCCGCTGGGTCAAGGGGTGAAGCTTTCTTT. Protein: CASRPAGSRGEAFF.